The sequence of this T cell receptor beta chain was determined in a study of T cell responses to AZD1222 COVID-19 vaccine. Clones were read by immunoSEQ multiplex PCR, and TCRdb kept only the in-frame ones, dropping some. The repertoire holds about 59,000 clones, 89% seen once, with about 5.9% in the top ten. Germline V gives CDR1 MGHDK, CDR2 SYGVNS. The ends were cut back, 8 bases at V and 9 bases at J, with 20 bases in the middle. CDR3 length: 14 amino acids. The specimen comprised peripheral blood, sampled 28 days after the second AZD1222 dose. The V call is TRBV25-1, the J call TRBJ2-1; D is tentatively TRBD1 or TRBD2 (6 bases each). This TCR was sampled from an adult who received the AZD1222 COVID-19 vaccine. As DNA, the CDR3 is TGTGCCAGCGAAAAGATGGGGGGCCCCAGTGAGCAGTTCTTC. Its translation: CASEKMGGPSEQFF.